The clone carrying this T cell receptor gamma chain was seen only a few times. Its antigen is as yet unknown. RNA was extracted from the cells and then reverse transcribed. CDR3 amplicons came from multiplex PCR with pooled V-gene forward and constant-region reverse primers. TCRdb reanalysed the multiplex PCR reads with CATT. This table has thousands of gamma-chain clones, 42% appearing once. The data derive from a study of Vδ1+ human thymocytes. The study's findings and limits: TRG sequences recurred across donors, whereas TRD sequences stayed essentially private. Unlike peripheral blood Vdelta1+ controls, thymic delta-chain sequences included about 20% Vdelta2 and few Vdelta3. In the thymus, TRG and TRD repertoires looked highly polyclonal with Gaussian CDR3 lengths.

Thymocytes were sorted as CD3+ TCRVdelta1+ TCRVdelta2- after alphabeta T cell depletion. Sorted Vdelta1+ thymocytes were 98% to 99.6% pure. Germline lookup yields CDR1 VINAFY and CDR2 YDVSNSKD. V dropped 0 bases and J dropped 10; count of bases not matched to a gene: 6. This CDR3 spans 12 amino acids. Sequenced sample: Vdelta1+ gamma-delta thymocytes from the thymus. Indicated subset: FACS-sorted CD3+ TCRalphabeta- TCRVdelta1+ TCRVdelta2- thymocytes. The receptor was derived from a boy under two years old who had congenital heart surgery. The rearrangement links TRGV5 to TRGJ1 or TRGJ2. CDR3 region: CATWDRRGKKLF. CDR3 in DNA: TGTGCCACCTGGGACAGGCGGGGGAAGAAACTCTTT.